Each of the 21 T cell receptor beta chains below was sequenced from the same sample in a study of blood T cell repertoires in COVID-19. Method: immunoSEQ multiplex PCR; TCRdb's copy keeps in-frame clones and lacks some. The sample yields about 190,000 clones, about 83% seen once. Sequenced sample: peripheral blood. These receptors came from a woman in her sixties or seventies with active or convalescent COVID-19.

This clone showed up just once. This chain uses TRBV2 with TRBJ2-7, with 14 bases that match TRBD2. The CDR3 is 15 residues long. The V gene's germline CDR1 is SNHLY and CDR2 FYNNEI. V shed 4 bases and J 5 bases; nucleotides not matched to a gene: 4. Written as DNA, the CDR3 is TGTGCCAGCAGTGGACGACTAGCGGGAGGGAACGAGCAGTACTTC. Residues: CASSGRLAGGNEQYF. The entire variable domain, with the rest obtained from reference TRBV2 and TRBJ2-7, is as follows: EPEVTQTPSHQVTQMGQEVILRCVPISNHLYFYWYRQILGQKVEFLVSFYNNEISEKSEIFDDQFSVERPDGSNFTLKIRSTKLEDSAMYFCASSGRLAGGNEQYFGPGTRLTVT.

The chain uses TRBV5-6 and TRBJ2-7, with 7 bases aligning to TRBD2. Germline CDR1 SGHDT, CDR2 YYEEEE. Germline trimming cut 3 bases from V and 10 bases from J; bases unmatched to any gene: 13. The CDR3 loop spans 14 amino acids. CDR3 in DNA: TGTGCCAGCAGCTCGACGGGGGAGGGGAAACTCCAGTACTTC. It codes for CASSSTGEGKLQYF.

This clone was seen just once. This chain links TRBV7-9 with TRBJ2-1; D remains unclear. The V gene's germline CDR1 is SEHNR and CDR2 FQNEAQ (reference sequence). This CDR3 has 14 residues. The V end lost 6 bases, the J end lost 5 bases, and 14 bases lay between the germline ends. CDR3 in amino acids: CASRHTLINNEQFF. The DNA for the CDR3 is TGTGCCAGCAGGCACACCTTAATTAACAATGAGCAGTTCTTC. The full variable domain, its missing parts supplied by reference TRBV7-9 and TRBJ2-1, is DTGVSQNPRHKITKRGQNVTFRCDPISEHNRLYWYRQTLGQGPEFLTYFQNEAQLEKSRLLSDRFSAERPKGSFSTLEIQRTEQGDSAMYLCASRHTLINNEQFFGPGTRLTVL.

The chain couples TRBV2 to TRBJ1-4; tentatively, D is TRBD1 (5 bases). The ends were cut back, 8 bases at V and 3 bases at J, with 13 bases in the middle. The CDR3 extends over 14 amino acids. Germline loops: CDR1 SNHLY, CDR2 FYNNEI. The CDR3 loop reads CASLQGASNEKLFF. The CDR3 DNA reads as TGTGCCAGCCTCCAAGGGGCGTCTAATGAAAAACTGTTTTTT.

The genes are TRBV4-1 and TRBJ1-4; 8 nucleotides align to TRBD1. This CDR3 spans 16 amino acids. V was pared by 0 bases and J by 8 bases, with 8 bases of the junction left unmatched. CDR1 and CDR2 (germline): MGHRA, YSYEKL. The CDR3 region is CASSQEGTGGREKLFF. The CDR3 DNA follows: TGCGCCAGCAGCCAAGAGGGGACAGGCGGACGAGAAAAACTGTTTTTT.

The V and J genes are TRBV9 and TRBJ2-2, with a possible D match to TRBD1 (5 bases). Germline V CDR1 and CDR2: SGDLS, YYNGEE. The CDR3 spans 14 residues. Trimming shortened V by 6 bases and J by 2 bases, and 11 bases separated the two germline ends. The DNA for the CDR3 is TGTGCCAGCACCGCCAGGGTTAACACCGGGGAGCTGTTTTTT. Encoded protein: CASTARVNTGELFF.

This clone appeared once. V gene TRBV11-2 combines with J gene TRBJ2-1, with no clear D. CDR1 is SGHAT and CDR2 is FQNNGV in the germline V gene. The CDR3 is 13 amino acids. With 2 bases removed from V and 5 bases from J, the gap between germline ends came to 7 bases. CDR3 bases: TGTGCCAGCAGCTTACCGACTCACAATGAGCAGTTCTTC. Protein sequence: CASSLPTHNEQFF.

The J gene is TRBJ1-5, the V gene TRBV6-5; 9 positions agree with TRBD1. V gave up 4 bases and J gave up 5 bases; unmatched junction bases: 3. CDR3 length: 14 amino acids. Germline V gene data show CDR1 as MNHEY and CDR2 as SVGAGI. This CDR3 reads CASSSRQGDQPQHF. As DNA, the CDR3 is TGTGCCAGCAGTTCCAGACAGGGGGATCAGCCCCAGCATTTT.

The table lists this clone with a count of one. This chain links TRBV6-2 or TRBV6-3 with TRBJ2-1, with D maybe TRBD1 (5 bases). Germline V gene lookup returns CDR1 MNHEY and CDR2 SVGEGT. V was shortened by 0 bases and J by 4 bases, with 10 bases between the two germline ends. This CDR3 contains 15 residues. This CDR3 is CASSYSWGAYNEQFF. CDR3 sequence (DNA): TGTGCCAGCAGTTACTCATGGGGCGCGTACAATGAGCAGTTCTTC.

The chain is built from TRBV2 and TRBJ1-1; D is ambiguous. The germline V gene encodes CDR1 SNHLY and CDR2 FYNNEI. Trimming removed 5 bases from V and 0 bases from J, with 4 bases in between. The CDR3 consists of 12 residues. This chain's CDR3 is CASSRVNTEAFF. CDR3 nucleotide sequence: TGTGCCAGCAGTCGTGTGAACACTGAAGCTTTCTTT.

The chain carries TRBV10-3 and TRBJ2-7; D unresolved. The CDR3 contains 12 residues. Trimming removed 2 bases from V and 4 bases from J, with 6 bases in between. Germline V gene lookup returns CDR1 ENHRY and CDR2 SYGVKD. CDR3 in amino acids: CAISEDWYEQYF. The DNA for the CDR3 is TGTGCCATCAGTGAGGACTGGTACGAGCAGTACTTC.

This clone was counted only a few times. The genes are TRBV7-8 and TRBJ2-1; a possible D gene is TRBD1 (5 bases). Per germline, CDR1 SGHVS and CDR2 FQNEAQ. V was clipped by 0 bases and J by 1 base, with 10 bases between them. The CDR3 extends over 16 amino acids. The CDR3 here is CASSLAGQGSYNEQFF. In DNA form, the CDR3 reads TGTGCCAGCAGCTTAGCGGGGCAGGGATCCTACAATGAGCAGTTCTTC.

The V gene is TRBV23-1, the J gene TRBJ2-7, with 9 bases matching TRBD1. TRBV23-1 counts as an open reading frame of uncertain function. The CDR3 spans 17 residues. Trimming cost V 2 bases and J 3 bases; bases outside gene matches: 11. In nucleotides, the CDR3 is TGCGCCAGCAGTCAAATCTCCAGGGGGACAGGGCTCTACGAGCAGTACTTC. Encoded protein: CASSQISRGTGLYEQYF.

This rearrangement joins TRBV7-6 to TRBJ2-2, with TRBD2 matching 7 bases. This CDR3 comprises 17 residues. J lost 3 bases, V lost 1 base, and 8 bases had no gene match. Germline V lookup: CDR1 SGHVS, CDR2 FNYEAQ. CDR3 amino acids: CASSLVAGVRYTGELFF. CDR3 DNA sequence: TGTGCCAGCAGCTTAGTTGCGGGAGTGAGGTACACCGGGGAGCTGTTTTTT.

The chain recombines TRBV18 with TRBJ1-5; D is perhaps TRBD1 (6 bases). V was shortened by 2 bases and J by 0 bases, with 14 bases between the two germline ends. The CDR3 length is 17 residues. The germline V gene encodes CDR1 KGHSH and CDR2 LQKENI. The CDR3 spells CASSPNTGSYSNQPQHF. The CDR3 DNA follows: TGTGCCAGCTCACCAAATACAGGGTCGTATAGCAATCAGCCCCAGCATTTT.

The V and J genes are TRBV5-4 and TRBJ2-1, with D possibly being TRBD1 (5 bases). The CDR3 consists of 15 residues. CDR1 SGHNT and CDR2 YYREEE come from the germline V gene (reference sequence). V lost 2 bases, J lost 4 bases, and 13 bases lay in between. CDR3 bases: TGTGCCAGCAGCTTAGGGGCTGGAATTTACAATGAGCAGTTCTTC. Translating gives CASSLGAGIYNEQFF. The whole variable domain, filled in from reference TRBV5-4 and TRBJ2-1, reads ETGVTQSPTHLIKTRGQQVTLRCSSQSGHNTVSWYQQALGQGPQFIFQYYREEENGRGNFPPRFSGLQFPNYSSELNVNALELDDSALYLCASSLGAGIYNEQFFGPGTRLTVL.

CDR3 in DNA: TGTGCCAGCAGCGGAGGTACGCAGTATTTT. Translation gives CASSGGTQYF. The rearrangement links TRBV7-9 to TRBJ2-3; weak D call: TRBD2 (5 bases). Trimming stripped 5 bases from V and 8 bases from J, with 5 bases between. Germline lookup yields CDR1 SEHNR and CDR2 FQNEAQ (reference sequence). This CDR3 spans 10 amino acids. The variable domain in full, with the rest retrieved from reference TRBV7-9 and TRBJ2-3, is DTGVSQNPRHKITKRGQNVTFRCDPISEHNRLYWYRQTLGQGPEFLTYFQNEAQLEKSRLLSDRFSAERPKGSFSTLEIQRTEQGDSAMYLCASSGGTQYFGPGTRLTVL.

The chain combines TRBV5-1 with TRBJ1-1; a weak D match, TRBD1 (5 bases). The germline V gene encodes CDR1 SGHRS and CDR2 YFSETQ. CDR3 length: 14 amino acids. V was trimmed by 4 bases and J by 11 bases, leaving 21 bases between them. The CDR3 spells CASSAAASTGLAFF. The CDR3 nucleotides read TGCGCCAGCAGCGCCGCGGCATCCACAGGTTTGGCTTTCTTT.

The chain combines TRBV7-6 with TRBJ2-1, with TRBD2 identical over 9 bases. The length of the CDR3 is 16 residues. Germline CDR1 and CDR2: SGHVS and FNYEAQ. The V segment lost 1 base and the J segment 4 bases; nucleotides outside the gene matches: 5. The CDR3 spells CASSLGGAGGYNEQFF. The CDR3 DNA reads as TGTGCCAGCAGCTTAGGAGGTGCGGGAGGGTACAATGAGCAGTTCTTC.

This clone was counted once. The chain uses TRBV5-8 and TRBJ1-2, with 9 bases aligning to TRBD1. The CDR3 length is 17 residues. Looked up from germline, CDR1 is SGHTS and CDR2 is YDEGEE. The trim removed 4 bases at V and 8 bases at J, leaving 18 bases unmatched. CDR3 in amino acids: CASSTHFRDRVDRGYTF. As DNA, the CDR3 is TGTGCCAGCAGCACGCATTTCCGGGACAGGGTAGATCGGGGCTACACCTTC. The complete variable domain, with remaining parts taken from reference TRBV5-8 and TRBJ1-2, reads EAGVTQSPTHLIKTRGQQATLRCSPISGHTSVYWYQQALGLGLQFLLWYDEGEERNRGNFPPRFSGRQFPNYSSELNVNALELEDSALYLCASSTHFRDRVDRGYTFGSGTRLTVV.

In nucleotides, the CDR3 is TGTGCCAGCAGAACTACACAGGGCATCACTGAAGCTTTCTTT. Translation: CASRTTQGITEAFF. The genes are TRBV7-9 and TRBJ1-1, with D perhaps matching TRBD1 (6 bases). Trimming took 6 bases from V and 4 from J, leaving 15 bases between them. This CDR3 contains 14 residues. Germline V CDR1 and CDR2: SEHNR, FQNEAQ (reference sequence).